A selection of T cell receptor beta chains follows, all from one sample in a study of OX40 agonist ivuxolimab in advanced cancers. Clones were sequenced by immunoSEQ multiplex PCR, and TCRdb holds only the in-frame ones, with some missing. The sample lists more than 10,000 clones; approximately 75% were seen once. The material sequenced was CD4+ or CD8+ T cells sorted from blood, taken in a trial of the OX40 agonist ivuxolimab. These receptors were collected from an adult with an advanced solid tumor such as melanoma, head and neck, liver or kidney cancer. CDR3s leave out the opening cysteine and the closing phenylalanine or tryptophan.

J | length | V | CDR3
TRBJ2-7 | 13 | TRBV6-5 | ASSYARQGAHEQY
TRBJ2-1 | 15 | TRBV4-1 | ASSQDLAGGYYNEQF
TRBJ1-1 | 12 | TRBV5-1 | ASSLGGAGTEAF
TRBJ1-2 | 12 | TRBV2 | ASSEGQGADGYT
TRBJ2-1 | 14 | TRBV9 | ASSVDAGEDYNEQF
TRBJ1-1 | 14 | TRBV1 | TSSLTKGFGNTEAF
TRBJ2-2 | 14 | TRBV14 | ASSQEFAGVTGELF
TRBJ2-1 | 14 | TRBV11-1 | ASSLEGGSSYNEQF
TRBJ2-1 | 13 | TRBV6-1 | ASSEVMSSYNEQF
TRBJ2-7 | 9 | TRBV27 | ASSGSYEQY
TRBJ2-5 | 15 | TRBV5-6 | ASSTFTSGRNQETQY
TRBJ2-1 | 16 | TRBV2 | ASSSGLAGSFLDHEQF
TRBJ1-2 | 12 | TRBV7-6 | ASSLVPSNYGYT
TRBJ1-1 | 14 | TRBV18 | ASSPSLSGRVTEAF
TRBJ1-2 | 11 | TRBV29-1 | SVEGGSIYGYT
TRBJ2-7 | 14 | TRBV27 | ASSPGPSSPTYEQY
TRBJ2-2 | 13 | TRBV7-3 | ASSLIPVNTGELF
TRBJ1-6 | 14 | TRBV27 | ASSSAGSSYNSPLH
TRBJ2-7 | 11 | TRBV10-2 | ASSVGRAYEQY
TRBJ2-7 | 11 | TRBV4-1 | ASSPYGQNEQY
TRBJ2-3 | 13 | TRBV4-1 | ASSQGQAVTDTQY
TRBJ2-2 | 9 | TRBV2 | ASSDAGELF
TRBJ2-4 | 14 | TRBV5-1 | ASSLRGGSGKDIQY
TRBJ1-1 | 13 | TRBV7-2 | ASSWGQGLNTEAF
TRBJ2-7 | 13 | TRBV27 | ASSPFNGRHNEQY
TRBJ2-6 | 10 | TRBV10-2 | ASRAGANVLT
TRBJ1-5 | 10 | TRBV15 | ATADGNQPQH
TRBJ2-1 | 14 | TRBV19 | ASSISSGFTYNEQF
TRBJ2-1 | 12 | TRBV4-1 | ASSLAGEAGEQF
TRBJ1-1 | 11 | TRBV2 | ASSDTGNTEAF
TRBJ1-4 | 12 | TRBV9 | ASSVRGYNEKLF
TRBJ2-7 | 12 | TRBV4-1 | ASSQETGGYEQY
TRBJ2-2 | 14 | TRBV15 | ATSRVPGLGTGELF
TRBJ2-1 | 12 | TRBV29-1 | SVRGRENGNEQF
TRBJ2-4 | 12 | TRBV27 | ASSLRGGQNIQY
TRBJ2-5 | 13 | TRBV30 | AWSPRVDSRETQY
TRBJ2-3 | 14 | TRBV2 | ASSYPGTVSTDTQY
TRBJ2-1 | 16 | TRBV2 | ASSEALGWGLAGGEQF
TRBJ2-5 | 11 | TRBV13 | ASSLLAEETQY
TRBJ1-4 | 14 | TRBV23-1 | ASSQSGGQGAVKLF
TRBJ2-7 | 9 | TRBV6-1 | ASLAGREQY
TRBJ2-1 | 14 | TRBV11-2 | ASSPWPAGATREQF
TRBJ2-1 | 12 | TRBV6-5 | ASRRGLAGDEQF
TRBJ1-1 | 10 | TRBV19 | ASIMGGTEAF
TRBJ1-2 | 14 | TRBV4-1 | ASSQDVTRANYGYT
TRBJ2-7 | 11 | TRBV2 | ASSGTGGYEQY
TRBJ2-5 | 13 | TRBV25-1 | ASSATQGKQETQY
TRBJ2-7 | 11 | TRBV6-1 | ASSGTTLYEQY
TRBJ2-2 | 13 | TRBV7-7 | ASSNGQGIPGELF
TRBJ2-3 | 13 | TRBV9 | ASSVGGAATDTQY
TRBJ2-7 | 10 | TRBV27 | ASSGSSYEQY
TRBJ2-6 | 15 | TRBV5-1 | ASSLDRARSGANVLT
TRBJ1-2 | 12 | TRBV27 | ASSLGPMVEGYT
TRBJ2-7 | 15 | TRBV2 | ASSGLAANTAYYEQY
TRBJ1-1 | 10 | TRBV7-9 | ASSPESTEAF
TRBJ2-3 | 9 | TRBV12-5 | ASGRTDTQY
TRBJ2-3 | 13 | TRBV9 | ASSTGTASSDTQY
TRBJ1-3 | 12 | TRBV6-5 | ASSYGGAGNTIY